These T cell receptor beta chains were read from a single sample in a study of tumor T cells in aggressive B-cell lymphoma. Generated by immunoSEQ multiplex PCR, the TCRdb table keeps only in-frame clones and is missing some. The top ten hold 5% to 6.5% of the sample, which has some 3,500 clones, about 89% seen once. The sample was tumor tissue. These receptors came from an adult with diffuse large B cell lymphoma. Each CDR3 is given with its conserved first and last residue. Each record gives: D gene, V gene, J gene, clone size, CDR3 protein, CDR3 DNA. D genes are given only for firm matches. Rows may omit the clone size; those that give it use once, few, many or a size class.

>TRBD2|TRBV7-9|TRBJ2-5|-
CASSRRGAGGRDGQYF
TGTGCCAGCAGCCGTCGGGGTGCGGGGGGCAGGGACGGGCAGTACTTC
>-|TRBV19|TRBJ2-4|-
CASSIQIGGENIQYF
TGTGCCAGTAGTATTCAGATAGGGGGGGAAAACATTCAGTACTTC
>-|TRBV6-1|TRBJ1-3|-
CASSGLVGNTIYF
TGTGCCAGCAGTGGTTTAGTTGGAAACACCATATATTTT
>-|TRBV6-6|TRBJ1-5|-
CASETGSQPQHF
TGTGCCAGCGAAACAGGGAGTCAGCCCCAGCATTTT
>-|TRBV7-9|TRBJ1-3|-
CASSSDGGGNTIYF
TGTGCCAGCAGCTCAGACGGAGGGGGAAACACCATATATTTT
>-|TRBV5-1|TRBJ2-7|-
CASRQAIGSYEQYF
TGCGCCAGCAGACAGGCCATCGGCTCCTACGAGCAGTACTTC
>-|TRBV16|TRBJ1-5|-
CASSRGTINQPQHF
TGTGCCAGCAGCCGAGGGACAATTAATCAGCCCCAGCATTTT
>-|TRBV11-2|TRBJ1-1|-
CASSFSSVTFF
TGTGCCAGCAGCTTTAGTAGTGTGACTTTCTTT
>-|TRBV29-1|TRBJ2-1|-
CSVEKDLLRGFYNEQFF
TGCAGCGTTGAAAAGGACCTCCTAAGAGGGTTCTACAATGAGCAGTTCTTC
>-|TRBV25-1|TRBJ2-1|few
CASSVGSSYNEQFF
TGTGCCAGCAGTGTGGGCAGTTCCTACAATGAGCAGTTCTTC
>-|TRBV27|TRBJ1-1|-
CASSFDSDVNTEAFF
TGTGCCAGCAGTTTCGACAGTGATGTGAACACTGAAGCTTTCTTT
>-|TRBV9|TRBJ1-1|-
CASSEGYSEAFF
TGTGCCAGCAGCGAGGGGTATTCTGAAGCTTTCTTT
>-|TRBV29-1|TRBJ2-1|-
CSVEIAEIYNEQFF
TGCAGCGTTGAAATAGCGGAGATTTACAATGAGCAGTTCTTC
>-|TRBV7-9|TRBJ2-1|-
CASSLLLAPYNEQFF
TGTGCCAGCAGCTTACTCCTAGCCCCATACAATGAGCAGTTCTTC
>TRBD1|TRBV28|TRBJ1-2|-
CATARDRGQRGYGYTF
TGTGCCACCGCAAGGGACAGGGGGCAGCGGGGCTATGGCTACACCTTC
>TRBD2|TRBV27|TRBJ2-1|-
CASSSHSTSGWANEQFF
TGTGCCAGCAGTTCCCACTCGACTAGCGGGTGGGCAAATGAGCAGTTCTTC
>-|TRBV28|TRBJ2-5|-
CASSRGNPETQYF
TGTGCCAGCAGCCGCGGCAACCCAGAGACCCAGTACTTC
>TRBD2|TRBV10-2|TRBJ2-1|-
CASRVAGASYNEQFF
TGCGCCAGCAGGGTCGCGGGAGCCTCCTACAATGAGCAGTTCTTC
>TRBD1|TRBV28|TRBJ2-7|-
CASSLPQGQPSYEQYF
TGTGCCAGCAGTCTCCCCCAGGGACAGCCCTCCTACGAGCAGTACTTC
>-|TRBV27|TRBJ2-2|-
CASRAPPRVTGELFF
TGTGCCAGCAGAGCTCCCCCACGGGTTACCGGGGAGCTGTTTTTT
>-|TRBV27|TRBJ2-5|once
CASGRETQYF
TGTGCCAGCGGGAGGGAGACCCAGTACTTC
>-|TRBV7-3|TRBJ2-1|-
CASSFSGGSYNEQFF
TGTGCCAGCAGCTTCAGCGGTGGCTCCTACAATGAGCAGTTCTTC
>TRBD2|TRBV14|TRBJ2-1|once
CASSWRAGVGNEQFF
TGTGCCAGCAGCTGGCGGGCGGGAGTTGGCAATGAGCAGTTCTTC
>TRBD2|TRBV11-3|TRBJ2-7|-
CASSSSSGSAEQYF
TGTGCCAGCAGCTCCTCTAGCGGGAGTGCCGAGCAGTACTTC
>-|TRBV13|TRBJ2-7|once
CASSHPQGITYEQYF
TGTGCCAGCAGCCACCCACAGGGAATTACCTACGAGCAGTACTTC
>-|TRBV29-1|TRBJ2-1|-
CSVAALGSNEQFF
TGCAGCGTTGCGGCGCTGGGGAGCAATGAGCAGTTCTTC
>-|TRBV15|TRBJ2-7|-
CATSRDRRDEQYF
TGTGCCACCAGCAGAGACCGACGGGACGAGCAGTACTTC
>-|TRBV20-1|TRBJ2-7|-
CSVELGGCTF
TGCAGTGTAGAACTGGGCGGGTGCACCTTC
>-|TRBV28|TRBJ2-5|-
CASSFVQGWGQETQYF
TGTGCCAGCAGTTTTGTACAGGGATGGGGGCAAGAGACCCAGTACTTC
>TRBD2|TRBV6-1|TRBJ2-3|-
CASRKRTRPTDTQYF
TGTGCCAGCAGGAAGAGGACTAGACCCACAGATACGCAGTATTTT
>-|TRBV18|TRBJ1-3|-
CASSPFGGQSSGNTIYF
TGTGCCAGCTCACCATTCGGGGGGCAAAGCTCTGGAAACACCATATATTTT
>TRBD2|TRBV28|TRBJ2-7|few
CASSLGLAGASYEQYF
TGTGCCAGCAGTTTAGGACTAGCGGGAGCCTCCTACGAGCAGTACTTC
>TRBD2|TRBV5-4|TRBJ2-2|-
CASRNLAGGTNTGELFF
TGTGCCAGCAGGAACTTAGCGGGAGGCACGAACACCGGGGAGCTGTTTTTT
>TRBD2|TRBV19|TRBJ2-7|-
CASSIVGGPDEQYF
TGTGCCAGTAGTATCGTGGGAGGGCCAGACGAGCAGTACTTC
>-|TRBV4-3|TRBJ1-2|-
CASSQETGSSYGYTF
TGCGCCAGCAGCCAAGAAACCGGGTCGTCCTATGGCTACACCTTC
>TRBD1|TRBV27|TRBJ1-1|-
CATRDSWGTLNTEAFF
TGTGCCACCCGGGACAGCTGGGGAACTCTGAACACTGAAGCTTTCTTT
>TRBD1|TRBV10-3|TRBJ2-7|-
CAIRSDRGPDEQYF
TGTGCCATCAGATCGGACAGGGGGCCTGACGAGCAGTACTTC
>-|TRBV5-1|TRBJ2-7|-
CASSSGVTYEQYF
TGCGCCAGCAGCTCCGGTGTAACCTACGAGCAGTACTTC
>-|TRBV11-2|TRBJ1-1|-
CASSLAGGTEAFF
TGTGCCAGCAGCTTAGCCGGGGGCACTGAAGCTTTCTTT
>-|TRBV18|TRBJ1-3|few
CASSQNTGNTIYF
TGTGCCAGCTCACAGAACACTGGAAACACCATATATTTT
>TRBD1|TRBV4-3|TRBJ1-5|-
CASSPNSGTGPSAQHF
TGCGCCAGCAGCCCGAACTCCGGGACAGGACCCTCAGCCCAGCATTTT
>-|TRBV9|TRBJ2-1|-
CASSVVGMNEQFF
TGTGCCAGCAGCGTAGTCGGGATGAATGAGCAGTTCTTC
>-|TRBV19|TRBJ1-2|-
CASSMAGDTNYGYTF
TGTGCCAGTAGTATGGCGGGTGACACTAACTATGGCTACACCTTC
>TRBD2|TRBV28|TRBJ2-2|-
CASSPTSPTGELFF
TGTGCCAGCAGTCCGACTAGCCCCACCGGGGAGCTGTTTTTT
>-|TRBV2|TRBJ2-5|-
CASFGSQETQYF
TGTGCCAGCTTCGGTTCCCAAGAGACCCAGTACTTC
>-|TRBV29-1|TRBJ1-2|-
CSVAGGRRAGGYTF
TGCAGCGTTGCGGGGGGGCGTAGGGCTGGTGGCTACACCTTC
>-|TRBV10-3|TRBJ1-5|-
CAIQGSNQPQHF
TGTGCCATACAGGGTAGCAATCAGCCCCAGCATTTT
>-|TRBV7-2|TRBJ1-3|-
CASSLSRAGNTIYF
TGTGCCAGCAGCTTAAGCAGGGCTGGAAACACCATATATTTT
>TRBD1|TRBV19|TRBJ2-7|-
CASSIGDSEQYF
TGTGCCAGTAGTATCGGGGACAGCGAGCAGTACTTC
>-|TRBV19|TRBJ2-4|-
CASSIPLSLKGWGVQYF
TGTGCCAGTAGTATCCCGCTCTCTCTAAAAGGTTGGGGAGTTCAGTACTTC
>TRBD2|TRBV11-3|TRBJ2-1|-
CASSFLDRELAGVFAEQFF
TGTGCCAGCAGCTTCTTGGACAGGGAACTAGCGGGAGTCTTTGCTGAGCAGTTCTTC
>TRBD1|TRBV30|TRBJ1-4|-
CAWIPGTGAQKLFF
TGTGCCTGGATTCCCGGGACAGGGGCTCAAAAACTGTTTTTT
>-|TRBV9|TRBJ2-3|once
CASSVSGFTDTQYF
TGTGCCAGCAGCGTTTCAGGTTTCACGGATACGCAGTATTTT
>TRBD1|TRBV9|TRBJ1-3|-
CASSAQGINTIYF
TGTGCCAGCAGCGCACAGGGGATTAACACCATATATTTT
>TRBD1|TRBV16|TRBJ2-7|-
CASSRDSYEQYF
TGTGCCAGCAGCCGGGACAGTTACGAGCAGTACTTC
>-|TRBV7-6|TRBJ2-1|-
CASSPPGLVEQFF
TGTGCCAGCAGCCCGCCCGGGTTGGTAGAGCAGTTCTTC
>-|TRBV5-4|TRBJ2-3|-
CASSAQGSDTQYF
TGTGCCAGCAGCGCTCAGGGTTCAGATACGCAGTATTTT
>-|TRBV15|TRBJ2-7|-
CATGTPSYEQYF
TGTGCCACCGGGACACCCTCGTACGAGCAGTACTTC
>TRBD1|TRBV28|TRBJ2-3|-
CASSHHQGASGTDTQYF
TGTGCCAGCAGCCATCACCAGGGGGCTTCGGGCACAGATACGCAGTATTTT